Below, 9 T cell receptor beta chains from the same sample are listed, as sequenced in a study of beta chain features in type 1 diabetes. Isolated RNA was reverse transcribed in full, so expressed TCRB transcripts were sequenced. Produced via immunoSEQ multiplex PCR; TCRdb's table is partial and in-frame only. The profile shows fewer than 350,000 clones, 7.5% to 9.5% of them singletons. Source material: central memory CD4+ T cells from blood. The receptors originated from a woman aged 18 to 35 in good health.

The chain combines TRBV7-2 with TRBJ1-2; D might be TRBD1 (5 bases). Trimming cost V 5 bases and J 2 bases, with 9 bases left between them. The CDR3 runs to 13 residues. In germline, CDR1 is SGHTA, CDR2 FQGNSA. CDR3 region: CASSIQENYGYTF. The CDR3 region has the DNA TGTGCCAGCAGCATACAGGAAAACTATGGCTACACCTTC. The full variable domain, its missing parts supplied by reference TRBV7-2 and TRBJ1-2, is GAGVSQSPSNKVTEKGKDVELRCDPISGHTALYWYRQSLGQGLEFLIYFQGNSAPDKSGLPSDRFSAERTGGSVSTLTIQRTQQEDSAVYLCASSIQENYGYTFGSGTRLTVV.

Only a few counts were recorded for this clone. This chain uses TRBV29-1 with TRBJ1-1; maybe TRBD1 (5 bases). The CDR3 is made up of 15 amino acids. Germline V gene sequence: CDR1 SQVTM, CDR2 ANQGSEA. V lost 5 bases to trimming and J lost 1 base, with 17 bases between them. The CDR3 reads CSVLDSGRKNTEAFF. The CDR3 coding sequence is TGCAGCGTTCTGGATTCGGGGCGGAAGAACACTGAAGCTTTCTTT.

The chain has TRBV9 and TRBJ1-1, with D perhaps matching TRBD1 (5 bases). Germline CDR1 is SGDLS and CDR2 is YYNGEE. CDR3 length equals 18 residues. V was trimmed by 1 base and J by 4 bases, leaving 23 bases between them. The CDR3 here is CASSVHRSLRDSGTEAFF. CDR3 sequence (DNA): TGTGCCAGCAGCGTACACAGGAGCCTACGGGACTCTGGCACTGAAGCTTTCTTT.

The CDR3 nucleotides are TGTGCCACCAGCCCCCAGGCCAGTAATGATTCACCCCTCCACTTT. This codes for CATSPQASNDSPLHF. The V and J genes are TRBV15 and TRBJ1-6; unclear D gene. Germline loops: CDR1 LNHNV, CDR2 YYDKDF (reference sequence). Trimming removed 5 bases at V and 8 bases at J, with 16 bases between. The CDR3 has 15 residues.

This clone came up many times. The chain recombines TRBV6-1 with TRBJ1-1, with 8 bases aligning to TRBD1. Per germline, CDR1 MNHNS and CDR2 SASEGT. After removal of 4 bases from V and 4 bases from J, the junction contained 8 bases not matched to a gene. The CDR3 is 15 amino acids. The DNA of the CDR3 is TGTGCCAGCAGTGCGAAGCAGGGGGCGGGCACTGAAGCTTTCTTT. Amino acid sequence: CASSAKQGAGTEAFF.

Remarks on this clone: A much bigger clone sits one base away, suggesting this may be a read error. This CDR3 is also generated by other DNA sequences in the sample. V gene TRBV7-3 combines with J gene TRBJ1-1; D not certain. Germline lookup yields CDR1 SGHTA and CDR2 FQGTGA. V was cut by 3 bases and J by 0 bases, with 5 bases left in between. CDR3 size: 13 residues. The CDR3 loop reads CASSFKMNTEAFF. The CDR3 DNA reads TGTGCCAGCAGCTTCAAGATGAACACTGAAGCTTTCTTT. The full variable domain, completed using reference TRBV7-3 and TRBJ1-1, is GAGVSQTPSNKVTEKGKYVELRCDPISGHTALYWYRQSLGQGPEFLIYFQGTGAADDSGLPNDRFFAVRPEGSVSTLKIQRTERGDSAVYLCASSFKMNTEAFFGQGTRLTVV.

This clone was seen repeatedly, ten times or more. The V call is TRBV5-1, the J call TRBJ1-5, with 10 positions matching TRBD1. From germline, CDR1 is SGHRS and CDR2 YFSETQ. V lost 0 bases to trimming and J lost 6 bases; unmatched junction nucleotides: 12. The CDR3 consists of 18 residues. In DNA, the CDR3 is TGCGCCAGCAGCTTGGGAGCGGGACAGGGGATTTCTGGTCAGCCCCAGCATTTT. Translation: CASSLGAGQGISGQPQHF.

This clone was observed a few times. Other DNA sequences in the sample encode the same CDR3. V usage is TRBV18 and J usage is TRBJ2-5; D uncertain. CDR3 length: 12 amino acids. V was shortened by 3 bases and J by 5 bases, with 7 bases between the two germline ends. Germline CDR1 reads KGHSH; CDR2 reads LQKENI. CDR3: CASSPGGETQYF. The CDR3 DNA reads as TGTGCCAGCTCACCGGGTGGGGAGACCCAGTACTTC.

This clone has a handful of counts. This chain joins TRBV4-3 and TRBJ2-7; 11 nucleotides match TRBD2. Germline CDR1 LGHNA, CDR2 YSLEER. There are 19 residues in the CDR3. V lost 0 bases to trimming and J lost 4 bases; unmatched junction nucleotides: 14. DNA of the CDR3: TGCGCCAGCAGCCAAGAGGGAGGGACAGCCGGGACTAGCGGTTACGAGCAGTACTTC. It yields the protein CASSQEGGTAGTSGYEQYF.